This entry lists 30 T cell receptor beta chains sequenced from one sample in a study of OX40 agonist ivuxolimab in advanced cancers. Clones were sequenced by immunoSEQ multiplex PCR, and TCRdb holds only the in-frame ones, with some missing. The sample lists 70,000 to 75,000 clones, 70% to 85% occurring once. Material: CD4+ or CD8+ T cells sorted from blood, obtained in a trial of the OX40 agonist ivuxolimab. These receptor sequences come from an adult with an advanced solid tumor such as melanoma, head and neck, liver or kidney cancer.

This chain joins TRBV5-1 and TRBJ2-3, with TRBD1 as a possible D gene (5 bases). Trimming took 10 bases from V and 5 from J, leaving 17 bases between them. CDR1 SGHRS and CDR2 YFSETQ come from the germline V gene. The CDR3 has 13 amino acids. The DNA for the CDR3 is TGCGCCTCGCGCCAGGGTTTCGAAGATACGCAGTATTTT. It codes for CASRQGFEDTQYF.

The CDR3 sequence is CASSSAGGANTGELFF. The CDR3 nucleotides read TGTGCCAGCAGTTCGGCCGGGGGGGCGAACACCGGGGAGCTGTTTTTT. The rearrangement joins TRBV27 to TRBJ2-2; 8 bases are a match to TRBD2. J gave up 0 bases and V 4 bases, and 4 bases lay outside the gene matches. This CDR3 contains 16 residues. The germline gives CDR1 MNHEY, CDR2 SMNVEV (reference sequence).

Regarding this clone: Likely a read error: the CDR3 ends without its conserved phenylalanine or tryptophan. This chain links TRBV6-6 with TRBJ2-2, with a tentative D call TRBD2 (6 bases). Germline loops: CDR1 MNHNY, CDR2 SVGAGI (reference sequence). The CDR3 length is 14 residues. V was cut by 0 bases and J by 5 bases, with 7 bases left in between. Written as DNA, the CDR3 is TGTGCCAGCAGTTACTCGCGGGGAACCGGGGAGCTGTTTTCT. Its protein is CASSYSRGTGELFS.

J is TRBJ2-3 and V is TRBV4-3; 9 bases match TRBD1. This CDR3 region has 17 residues. CDR1 LGHNA and CDR2 YSLEER come from the germline V gene. The J segment lost 6 bases and the V segment lost 1 base, leaving 11 bases of the junction unmatched. CDR3 nucleotides: TGCGCCAGCAGCCAAGGAGCGTTTGGGACAGGGAGGGATACGCAGTATTTT. Protein product: CASSQGAFGTGRDTQYF.

This rearrangement joins TRBV6-5 to TRBJ2-3, with 8 positions matching TRBD1. Germline-derived CDR1 and CDR2 are MNHEY and SVGAGI. The V gene end was trimmed by 7 bases and the J gene end by 2 bases; junction bases not matched to a gene: 5. There are 14 residues in the CDR3. CDR3: CASTPGGFTDTQYF. Here the CDR3 DNA reads TGTGCCAGCACCCCAGGGGGCTTCACAGATACGCAGTATTTT.

The gene calls are TRBV7-6 and TRBJ1-1; 8 positions agree with TRBD1. From germline, CDR1 is SGHVS and CDR2 FNYEAQ. V lost 5 bases and J lost 1; bases outside the gene matches: 6. The CDR3 runs to 15 residues. Here the CDR3 DNA reads TGTGCCAGCAGCCTGGACAGGGTTGGGAACACTGAAGCTTTCTTT. It codes for CASSLDRVGNTEAFF.

The CDR3 loop is CASSPGQGKNTEAFF. The CDR3 nucleotides are TGTGCCAGCAGCCCGGGACAGGGGAAGAACACTGAAGCTTTCTTT. The chain combines TRBV7-2 with TRBJ1-1, with TRBD1 matching over 10 bases. CDR3 length equals 15 residues. The junction had 4 bases not matched to a gene; V was cut back by 5 bases and J by 1 base. In germline, CDR1 is SGHTA, CDR2 FQGNSA.

This chain connects TRBV5-6 to TRBJ1-1; D is unclear. Germline V gene sequence: CDR1 SGHDT, CDR2 YYEEEE. CDR3 length: 13 residues. V was cut by 4 bases and J by 7 bases, with 14 bases left in between. In DNA form, the CDR3 reads TGTGCCAGCAGCGCGAAAAGGGAGAGTGAAGCTTTCTTT. Translating gives CASSAKRESEAFF.

The chain links TRBV18 to TRBJ1-2; 8 bases align to TRBD1. The germline CDR1 and CDR2 sequences are KGHSH and LQKENI. The junction had 16 bases not matched to a gene; V was cut back by 5 bases and J by 11 bases. The CDR3 sequence is 15 residues long. This CDR3 is CASSAGPGQVFFYTF. The CDR3 DNA reads TGTGCCAGCTCAGCCGGGCCGGGACAGGTCTTCTTTTACACCTTC.

The chain joins TRBV5-5 to TRBJ2-7; no clear D. V lost 2 bases to trimming and J lost 6 bases, with 18 bases between them. Germline CDR1 is SGHKS and CDR2 is YYEKEE (reference sequence). CDR3 length: 15 amino acids. The CDR3 sequence: CASSFGFQELGEQYF. The CDR3 DNA reads as TGTGCCAGCAGCTTCGGATTTCAGGAATTAGGCGAGCAGTACTTC. Variable domain in full (rest from reference TRBV5-5 and TRBJ2-7): DAGVTQSPTHLIKTRGQQVTLRCSPISGHKSVSWYQQVLGQGPQFIFQYYEKEERGRGNFPDRFSARQFPNYSSELNVNALLLGDSALYLCASSFGFQELGEQYFGPGTRLTVT.

The chain links TRBV6-5 to TRBJ2-5; 9 bases are a match to TRBD2. The germline V gene has CDR1 MNHEY and CDR2 SVGAGI. The CDR3 has 15 residues. V dropped 3 bases and J dropped 5; count of bases not matched to a gene: 7. CDR3 in amino acids: CASSYGAGGLETQYF. The CDR3 nucleotides are TGTGCCAGCAGTTATGGGGCGGGGGGGCTCGAGACCCAGTACTTC.

The chain combines TRBV11-2 with TRBJ1-3, with D hard to call. Trimming took 0 bases from V and 9 from J, leaving 6 bases between them. Looked up from germline, CDR1 is SGHAT and CDR2 is FQNNGV. The CDR3 extends over 12 amino acids. The CDR3 is CASSLDMTTIYF. CDR3 coding DNA: TGTGCCAGCAGCTTAGATATGACCACCATATATTTT.

The rearrangement uses TRBV5-4 and TRBJ2-6; D is ambiguous. The CDR3 contains 16 residues. Germline loops: CDR1 SGHNT, CDR2 YYREEE (reference sequence). V was pared by 6 bases and J by 2 bases, with 15 bases between. The CDR3, as DNA: TGTGCCAGCACCCCGTGGGCTCTGGCTGGGGCCAACGTCCTGACTTTC. It yields the protein CASTPWALAGANVLTF. The full variable domain, in which reference TRBV5-4 and TRBJ2-6 provide the parts outside the CDR3, is ETGVTQSPTHLIKTRGQQVTLRCSSQSGHNTVSWYQQALGQGPQFIFQYYREEENGRGNFPPRFSGLQFPNYSSELNVNALELDDSALYLCASTPWALAGANVLTFGAGSRLTVL.

The chain links TRBV6-1 to TRBJ2-7, with 7 positions matching TRBD1. The CDR3 totals 12 residues. CDR1 and CDR2 from the germline V gene are MNHNS and SASEGT. The V and J ends lost 8 bases and 2 bases, in that order; junction bases with no gene match: 3. The CDR3 sequence: CASGDSAYEQYF. In nucleotides, the CDR3 is TGTGCCAGCGGGGACAGCGCCTACGAGCAGTACTTC.

The chain uses TRBV28 and TRBJ2-3; D is unclear. Germline CDR1 is MDHEN and CDR2 is SYDVKM. The V and J ends lost 4 bases and 6 bases respectively, with 14 bases between them. The CDR3 is 14 residues long. In nucleotides, the CDR3 is TGTGCCAGCAGTTCCCACGCTGTGTCCGATACGCAGTATTTT. Encoded protein: CASSSHAVSDTQYF.

This clone was seen only once. The chain couples TRBV15 to TRBJ1-1; TRBD1 matches at 9 bases. This CDR3 has 15 residues. V lost 1 base and J lost 5; bases outside the gene matches: 5. Germline V lookup: CDR1 LNHNV, CDR2 YYDKDF (reference sequence). The CDR3 DNA is TGTGCCACCAGCAGAGGGGACAGGGTCGGGACTGAAGCTTTCTTT. Translation: CATSRGDRVGTEAFF.

V and J are TRBV5-8 and TRBJ1-1, with 8 nucleotides matching TRBD1. This CDR3 contains 17 residues. After removal of 4 bases from V and 11 bases from J, the junction contained 22 bases not matched to a gene. Germline V gene data show CDR1 as SGHTS and CDR2 as YDEGEE. The CDR3 loop reads CASSITRTGRGLVRAFF. As DNA, the CDR3 is TGTGCCAGCAGCATCACCCGGACAGGGAGAGGACTTGTTCGTGCTTTCTTT.

The chain combines TRBV7-9 with TRBJ2-5, with 7 bases that match TRBD1. CDR1 is SEHNR, CDR2 FQNEAQ, per germline (reference sequence). The CDR3 totals 14 residues. J was trimmed by 4 bases and V by 3 bases; bases with no gene match: 5. In DNA, the CDR3 is TGTGCCAGCAGCTTTGAGGGGGCTGGAGAGACCCAGTACTTC. The encoded protein is CASSFEGAGETQYF.

The chain joins TRBV4-3 to TRBJ1-2; D call uncertain. V was pared by 0 bases and J by 4 bases, with 9 bases between. Germline loops: CDR1 LGHNA, CDR2 YSLEER. This CDR3 contains 14 residues. The CDR3 region is CASSQDKVGYGYTF. DNA of the CDR3: TGCGCCAGCAGCCAAGATAAGGTCGGCTATGGCTACACCTTC.

This chain links TRBV18 with TRBJ1-2; D is possibly TRBD1 (6 bases). Germline assignment: CDR1 KGHSH and CDR2 LQKENI. This CDR3 comprises 15 residues. V dropped 4 bases and J dropped 4 bases, with 16 bases sitting between them. The DNA of the CDR3 is TGTGCCAGCTCACGAGAGACAGGACCGACCTATGGCTACACCTTC. Its translation: CASSRETGPTYGYTF.

The chain uses TRBV5-1 and TRBJ2-7; D assignment may be TRBD1 or TRBD2 (5 bases each). CDR1 SGHRS and CDR2 YFSETQ come from the germline V gene. The CDR3 spans 14 residues. The germline V and J ends were trimmed by 2 bases and 0 bases, with 9 bases remaining between them. CDR3 in amino acids: CASSFGDVSYEQYF. Written as DNA, the CDR3 is TGCGCCAGCAGCTTTGGGGACGTCTCCTACGAGCAGTACTTC. Filled out from reference TRBV5-1 and TRBJ2-7, the complete variable domain reads KAGVTQTPRYLIKTRGQQVTLSCSPISGHRSVSWYQQTPGQGLQFLFEYFSETQRNKGNFPGRFSGRQFSNSRSEMNVSTLELGDSALYLCASSFGDVSYEQYFGPGTRLTVT.

This clone was counted once. The chain joins TRBV5-6 to TRBJ2-5, with TRBD1 as a possible D gene (5 bases). Germline CDR1 is SGHDT and CDR2 is YYEEEE. V was trimmed by 1 base and J by 7 bases, leaving 11 bases between them. This CDR3 spans 13 amino acids. The CDR3 loop is CASSLTGLGTQYF. In DNA form, the CDR3 reads TGTGCCAGCAGCTTGACAGGTTTAGGGACCCAGTACTTC.

The chain carries TRBV5-8 and TRBJ1-2, with D uncertain. The CDR3 extends over 12 amino acids. Trimming took 1 base from V and 3 from J, leaving 4 bases between them. CDR1 is SGHTS, CDR2 YDEGEE, per germline. The DNA for the CDR3 is TGTGCCAGCAGCTTGTCCTACTATGGCTACACCTTC. It translates to CASSLSYYGYTF.

Remarks on this clone: This CDR3 is also generated by other DNA sequences in the sample. The chain combines TRBV29-1 with TRBJ1-1; D not certain. This CDR3 is built from 11 residues. In germline, CDR1 is SQVTM, CDR2 ANQGSEA. V shed 4 bases and J shed 1 base, with 4 bases lying between them. CDR3 in amino acids: CSVGQNTEAFF. Here the CDR3 DNA reads TGCAGCGTTGGCCAGAACACTGAAGCTTTCTTT.

The chain uses TRBV2 and TRBJ2-7; 8 nucleotides align to TRBD1. This CDR3 is built from 15 residues. V shed 7 bases, J shed 3 bases, and the junction held 11 bases outside the gene matches. Germline assignment: CDR1 SNHLY and CDR2 FYNNEI. In nucleotides, the CDR3 is TGTGCCAGCAACCAGGACAGGGTTGGTTTCTACGAGCAGTACTTC. As protein: CASNQDRVGFYEQYF. Together with reference TRBV2 and TRBJ2-7, the CDR3 gives the full variable domain: EPEVTQTPSHQVTQMGQEVILRCVPISNHLYFYWYRQILGQKVEFLVSFYNNEISEKSEIFDDQFSVERPDGSNFTLKIRSTKLEDSAMYFCASNQDRVGFYEQYFGPGTRLTVT.

The chain carries TRBV19 and TRBJ2-2; D might be TRBD1 (6 bases). The V end lost 4 bases, the J end lost 6 bases, and 15 bases lay between the germline ends. CDR3 length equals 15 residues. The germline V gene encodes CDR1 LNHDA and CDR2 SQIVND (reference sequence). CDR3 sequence reads: CASSRGQADAGELFF. The CDR3 DNA reads as TGTGCCAGTAGTAGGGGGCAAGCGGACGCCGGGGAGCTGTTTTTT.

This chain connects TRBV18 to TRBJ2-3; D not resolved. CDR3 length equals 14 residues. V was pared by 6 bases and J by 1 base, with 11 bases between. CDR1 KGHSH and CDR2 LQKENI come from the germline V gene. DNA of the CDR3: TGTGCCAGCTCCCCTCGGGCTGGCACAGATACGCAGTATTTT. This sequence encodes CASSPRAGTDTQYF.

The chain has TRBV19 and TRBJ1-1; D remains ambiguous. Trimming took off 5 bases at V and 0 bases at J, with 16 bases between the two ends. Per germline, CDR1 LNHDA and CDR2 SQIVND (reference sequence). The CDR3 sequence is 16 residues long. CDR3 residues: CASSLGRGPVNTEAFF. The CDR3 DNA sequence: TGTGCCAGTAGTTTGGGCAGAGGGCCCGTGAACACTGAAGCTTTCTTT.

The chain links TRBV25-1 to TRBJ2-1; no definite D call. V shed 6 bases and J shed 5 bases, with 5 bases lying between them. The CDR3 is 11 amino acids. Germline values: CDR1 MGHDK, CDR2 SYGVNS. CDR3 loop: CASSRNNEQFF. CDR3 DNA sequence: TGTGCCAGCAGCCGTAACAATGAGCAGTTCTTC.

This clone appeared a few times. The gene calls are TRBV7-2 and TRBJ1-4; D is unresolved. CDR1 is SGHTA and CDR2 is FQGNSA in the germline V gene. V was trimmed by 1 base and J by 4 bases, leaving 10 bases between them. The CDR3 consists of 15 residues. CDR3 loop: CASSLGSTVNEKLFF. In DNA, the CDR3 is TGTGCCAGCAGCTTAGGGTCCACCGTTAATGAAAAACTGTTTTTT.